Below, one TCR beta chain is given with its context. These data belong to a study of blood T cell repertoires in COVID-19. Study context: Sites in the United States, Italy and Spain provided acute and convalescent COVID-19 samples. Sources were T cells, B-cell-depleted T cells, or PBMCs; the material itself was cDNA or gDNA.

Original analysis: Amplification from reference gene primers served as the basis for estimated nucleated cell counts. The assay was immunoSEQ multiplex PCR, and TCRdb's table has in-frame clones only and misses some. The DNA gave D and trimming, while V, J and clone size come from that table. The sample lists over 200,000 clones; roughly nine tenths were seen once. The CDR3 contains 13 residues. V gave up 4 bases and J gave up 6 bases, with 12 bases separating them. CDR1 is SGHDN, CDR2 FVKESK, per germline. The specimen sequenced was peripheral blood. This TCR was recovered from a man aged 35-49 years with active or convalescent COVID-19. This sequence joins TRBV14 and TRBJ1-2; D unclear. CDR3 bases: TGTGCCAGCAGCCCCATCGGAGCGAATGGCTACACCTTC. It codes for CASSPIGANGYTF.